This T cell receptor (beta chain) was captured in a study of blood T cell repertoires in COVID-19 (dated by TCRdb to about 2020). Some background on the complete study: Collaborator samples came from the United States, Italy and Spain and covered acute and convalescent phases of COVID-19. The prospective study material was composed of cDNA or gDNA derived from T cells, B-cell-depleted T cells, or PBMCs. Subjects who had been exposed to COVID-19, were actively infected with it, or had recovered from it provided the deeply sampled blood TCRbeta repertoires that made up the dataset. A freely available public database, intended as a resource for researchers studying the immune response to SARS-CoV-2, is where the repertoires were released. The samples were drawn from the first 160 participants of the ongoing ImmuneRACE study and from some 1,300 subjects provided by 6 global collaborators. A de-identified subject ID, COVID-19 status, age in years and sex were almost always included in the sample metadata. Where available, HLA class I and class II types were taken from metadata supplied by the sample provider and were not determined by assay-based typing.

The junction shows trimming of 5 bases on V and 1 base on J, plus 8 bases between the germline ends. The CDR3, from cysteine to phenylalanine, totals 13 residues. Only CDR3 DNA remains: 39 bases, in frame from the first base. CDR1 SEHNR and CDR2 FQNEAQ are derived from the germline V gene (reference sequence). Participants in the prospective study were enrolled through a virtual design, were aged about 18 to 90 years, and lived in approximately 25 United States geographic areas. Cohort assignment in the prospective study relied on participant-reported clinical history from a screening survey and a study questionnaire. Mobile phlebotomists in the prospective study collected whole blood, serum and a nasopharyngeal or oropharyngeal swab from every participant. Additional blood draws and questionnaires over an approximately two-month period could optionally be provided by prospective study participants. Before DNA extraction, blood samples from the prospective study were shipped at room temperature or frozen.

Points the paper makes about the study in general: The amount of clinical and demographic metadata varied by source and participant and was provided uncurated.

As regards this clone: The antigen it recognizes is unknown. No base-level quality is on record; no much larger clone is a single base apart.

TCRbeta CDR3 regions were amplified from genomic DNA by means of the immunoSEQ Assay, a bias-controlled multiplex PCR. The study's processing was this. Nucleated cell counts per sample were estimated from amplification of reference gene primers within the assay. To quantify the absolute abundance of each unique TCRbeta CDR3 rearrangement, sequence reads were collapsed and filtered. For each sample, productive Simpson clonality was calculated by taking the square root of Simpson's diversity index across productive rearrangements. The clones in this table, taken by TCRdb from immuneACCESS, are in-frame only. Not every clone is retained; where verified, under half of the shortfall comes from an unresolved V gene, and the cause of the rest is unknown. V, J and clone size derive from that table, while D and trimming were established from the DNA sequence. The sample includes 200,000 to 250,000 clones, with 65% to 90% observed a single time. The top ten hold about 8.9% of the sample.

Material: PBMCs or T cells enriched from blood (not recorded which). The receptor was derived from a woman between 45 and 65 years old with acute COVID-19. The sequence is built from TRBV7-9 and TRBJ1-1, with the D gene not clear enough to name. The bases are TGTGCCAGCAGCCCCGGCGGGAACACTGAAGCTTTCTTT. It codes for CASSPGGNTEAFF.